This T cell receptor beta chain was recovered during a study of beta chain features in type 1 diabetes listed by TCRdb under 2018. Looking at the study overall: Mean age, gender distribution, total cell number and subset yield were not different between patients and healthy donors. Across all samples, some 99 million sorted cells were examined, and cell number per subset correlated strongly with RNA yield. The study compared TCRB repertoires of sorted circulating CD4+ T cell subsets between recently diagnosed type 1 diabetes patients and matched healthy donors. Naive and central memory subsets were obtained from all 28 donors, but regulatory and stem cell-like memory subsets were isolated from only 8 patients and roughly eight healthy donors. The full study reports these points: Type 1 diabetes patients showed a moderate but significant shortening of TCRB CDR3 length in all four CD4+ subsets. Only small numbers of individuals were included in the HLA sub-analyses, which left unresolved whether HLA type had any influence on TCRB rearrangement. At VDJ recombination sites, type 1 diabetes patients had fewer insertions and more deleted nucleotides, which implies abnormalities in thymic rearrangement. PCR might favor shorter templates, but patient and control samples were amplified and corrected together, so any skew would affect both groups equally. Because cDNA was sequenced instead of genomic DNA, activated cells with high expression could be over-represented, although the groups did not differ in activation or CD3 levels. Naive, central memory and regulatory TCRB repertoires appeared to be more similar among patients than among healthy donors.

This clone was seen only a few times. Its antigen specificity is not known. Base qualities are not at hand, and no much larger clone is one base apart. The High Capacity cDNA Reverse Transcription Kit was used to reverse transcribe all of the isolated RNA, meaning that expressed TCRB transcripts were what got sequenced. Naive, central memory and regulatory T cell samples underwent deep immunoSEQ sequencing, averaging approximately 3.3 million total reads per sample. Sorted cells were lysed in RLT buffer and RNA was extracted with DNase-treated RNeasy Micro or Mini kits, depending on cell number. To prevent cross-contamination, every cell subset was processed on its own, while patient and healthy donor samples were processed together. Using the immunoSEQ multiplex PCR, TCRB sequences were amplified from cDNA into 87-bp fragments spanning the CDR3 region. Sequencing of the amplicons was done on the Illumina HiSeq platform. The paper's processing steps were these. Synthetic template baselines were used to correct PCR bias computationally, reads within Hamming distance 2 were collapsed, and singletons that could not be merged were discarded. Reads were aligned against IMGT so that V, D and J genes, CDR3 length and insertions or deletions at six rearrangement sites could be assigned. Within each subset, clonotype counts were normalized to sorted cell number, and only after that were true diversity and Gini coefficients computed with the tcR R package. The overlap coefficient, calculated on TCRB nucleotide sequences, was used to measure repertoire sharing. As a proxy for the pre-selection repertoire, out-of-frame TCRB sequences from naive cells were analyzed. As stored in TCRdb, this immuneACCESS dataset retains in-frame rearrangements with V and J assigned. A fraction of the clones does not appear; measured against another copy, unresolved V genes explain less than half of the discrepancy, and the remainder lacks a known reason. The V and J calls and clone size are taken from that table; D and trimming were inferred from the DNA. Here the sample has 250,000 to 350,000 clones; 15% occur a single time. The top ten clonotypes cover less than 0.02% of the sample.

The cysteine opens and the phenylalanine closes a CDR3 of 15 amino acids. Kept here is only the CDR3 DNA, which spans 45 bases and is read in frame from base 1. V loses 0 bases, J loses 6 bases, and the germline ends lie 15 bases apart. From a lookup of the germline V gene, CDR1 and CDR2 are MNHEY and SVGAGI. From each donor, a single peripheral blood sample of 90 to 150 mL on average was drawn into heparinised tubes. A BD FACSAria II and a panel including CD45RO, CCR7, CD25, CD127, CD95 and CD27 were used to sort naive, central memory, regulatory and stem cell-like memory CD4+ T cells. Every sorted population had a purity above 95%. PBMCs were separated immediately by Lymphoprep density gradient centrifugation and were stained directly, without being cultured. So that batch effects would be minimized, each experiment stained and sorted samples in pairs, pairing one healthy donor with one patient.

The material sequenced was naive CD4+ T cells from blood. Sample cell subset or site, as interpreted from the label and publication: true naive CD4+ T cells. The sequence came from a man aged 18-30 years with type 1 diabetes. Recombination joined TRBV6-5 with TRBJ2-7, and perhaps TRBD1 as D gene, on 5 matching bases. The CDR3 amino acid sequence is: CASSYSLVWGGEQYF. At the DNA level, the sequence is TGTGCCAGCAGTTACTCTTTGGTCTGGGGCGGCGAGCAGTACTTC.